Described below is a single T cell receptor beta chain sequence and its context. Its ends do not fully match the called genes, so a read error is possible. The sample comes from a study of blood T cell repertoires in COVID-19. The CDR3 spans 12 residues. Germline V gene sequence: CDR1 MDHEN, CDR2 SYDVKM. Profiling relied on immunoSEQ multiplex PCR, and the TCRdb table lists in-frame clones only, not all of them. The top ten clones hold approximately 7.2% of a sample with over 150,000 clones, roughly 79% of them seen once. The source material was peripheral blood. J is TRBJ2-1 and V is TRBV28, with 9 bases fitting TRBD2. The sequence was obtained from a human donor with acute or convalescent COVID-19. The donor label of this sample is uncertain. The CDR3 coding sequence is TGTGCCAGCAGATCAGGCGGGAGGGCCTGGGTCTTC. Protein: CASRSGGRAWVF.